These 19 T cell receptor beta chains originate from one sample sequenced in a study of T cell repertoires in cytomegalovirus infection. In TCRdb, the reads were re-called with MiXCR into one record per CDR3 protein. The profile shows 200,000 or so distinct CDR3 sequences, roughly 30% of them singletons. The sequencing sample was made of PBMCs. The receptors shown here come from a human donor in good health (CMV status not recorded). Some clones in this sample may be carry-over from other donors' samples.

The rearrangement joins TRBV29-1 to TRBJ2-3; a possible D gene is TRBD2 (6 bases). The CDR3 is 11 residues long. Trimming removed 2 bases from V and 8 bases from J, with 8 bases in between. Germline assignment: CDR1 SQVTM and CDR2 ANQGSEA. Written as DNA, the CDR3 is TGCAGCGTTGAATACGGGGGTACGCAGTATTTT. It translates to CSVEYGGTQYF.

In its sample, this clonotype was seen many times. V gene TRBV7-8 combines with J gene TRBJ2-3; 11 bases fit TRBD2. The germline V gene has CDR1 SGHVS and CDR2 FQNEAQ. The CDR3 covers 17 residues. Trimming cost V 5 bases and J 1 base; bases outside gene matches: 8. In DNA form, the CDR3 reads TGTGCCAGCAGCCCACCTAGCGGGGGGATAGGCACAGATACGCAGTATTTT. The encoded protein is CASSPPSGGIGTDTQYF.

This clonotype was detected only a few times. V usage is TRBV7-2 and J usage is TRBJ2-1; 9 bases match TRBD2. This CDR3 is 15 amino acids long. Per germline, CDR1 SGHTA and CDR2 FQGNSA. Unmatched junction bases numbered 12, after V lost 6 bases and J lost 9 bases. The CDR3 nucleotides are TGTGCCAGCAGATCGTGGGCTAGCGGGGAAGGTGAGCAGTTCTTC. Translating it yields CASRSWASGEGEQFF.

The V call is TRBV7-3, the J call TRBJ1-2; D remains unclear. Per the germline V gene, CDR1 is SGHTA and CDR2 is FQGTGA. V gave up 0 bases and J gave up 6 bases, with 5 bases separating them. CDR3 size: 12 residues. CDR3 in DNA: TGTGCCAGCAGCTTAACAAGGGATGGCTACACCTTC. Its protein product is CASSLTRDGYTF.

In the case of this clonotype: This may arise from a read error, as a much more abundant clone is one base away. V is TRBV7-8 and J is TRBJ1-4, with TRBD1 matching 11 bases. The germline V gene has CDR1 SGHVS and CDR2 FQNEAQ. This CDR3 has 15 residues. The V gene end was trimmed by 4 bases and the J gene end by 4 bases; junction bases not matched to a gene: 2. The CDR3 region has the DNA TGTGCCAGCAGCTGGGGGACAGGGGGTAATGAAAAACTGTTTTTT. It encodes CASSWGTGGNEKLFF.

The gene calls are TRBV2 and TRBJ2-5; no firm D call. Germline CDR1 and CDR2: SNHLY and FYNNEI. Trimming took off 7 bases at V and 4 bases at J, with 16 bases between the two ends. The CDR3 spans 14 residues. In nucleotides, the CDR3 is TGTGCCAGCAAAATAGACCTTGACGGAGAGACCCAGTACTTC. It yields the protein CASKIDLDGETQYF.

The J gene is TRBJ2-1, the V gene TRBV27; 9 bases are shared with TRBD1. This CDR3 is built from 15 residues. CDR1 and CDR2 (germline): MNHEY, SMNVEV (reference sequence). The V and J ends lost 8 bases and 12 bases, in that order; junction bases with no gene match: 17. The CDR3 loop is CASASPGTGRLLQFF. In DNA, the CDR3 is TGTGCCAGCGCCTCCCCCGGGACAGGGCGTTTACTGCAGTTCTTC.

This clonotype turned up a few times. The chain carries TRBV5-5 and TRBJ2-3, with unresolved D. V lost 5 bases, J lost 2 bases, and 9 bases lay in between. Germline V gives CDR1 SGHKS, CDR2 YYEKEE (reference sequence). The CDR3 runs to 13 residues. CDR3 loop: CASSTELTDTQYF. As DNA, the CDR3 is TGTGCCAGCAGTACTGAACTCACAGATACGCAGTATTTT.

The chain recombines TRBV30 with TRBJ2-3; D is possibly TRBD2 (6 bases). This CDR3 comprises 15 residues. The germline gives CDR1 GTSNPN, CDR2 SVGIG (reference sequence). Trimming removed 3 bases from V and 0 bases from J, with 13 bases in between. CDR3 bases: TGTGCCTGGAGCGGGGGACGGGCGAGCACAGATACGCAGTATTTT. Protein sequence: CAWSGGRASTDTQYF.

The V gene is TRBV6-2 or TRBV6-3, the J gene TRBJ2-1; the D is unclear. Trimming stripped 2 bases from V and 6 bases from J, with 20 bases between. CDR1 is MNHEY, CDR2 SVGEGT, per germline. This CDR3 comprises 17 residues. The CDR3 DNA reads as TGTGCCAGCAGTTACCCCAAATCCAGTAAGGTCGGCAATGAGCAGTTCTTC. This gives the protein CASSYPKSSKVGNEQFF.

This clonotype was seen more than once but under ten times. The chain has TRBV20-1 and TRBJ2-2, with 7 bases that match TRBD1. V shed 6 bases, J shed 3 bases, and the junction held 13 bases outside the gene matches. The germline V gene has CDR1 DFQATT and CDR2 SNEGSKA (reference sequence). This CDR3 spans 16 amino acids. As DNA, the CDR3 is TGCAGTGCCGAGGGGGCGAGGAGTTCGGACACCGGGGAGCTGTTTTTT. It specifies CSAEGARSSDTGELFF.

This clonotype was picked up a small number of times. V and J are TRBV6-2 or TRBV6-3 and TRBJ1-1; 12 positions match TRBD1. Unmatched junction bases numbered 13, after V lost 6 bases and J lost 5 bases. There are 17 residues in the CDR3. Germline loops: CDR1 MNHEY, CDR2 SVGEGT. The CDR3 DNA is TGTGCCAGCAGCCCATCCGGGGACAGGGGGCAAAAGACTGAAGCTTTCTTT. Its translation is CASSPSGDRGQKTEAFF.

This clonotype was recorded a few times. The rearrangement uses TRBV7-6 and TRBJ2-4, with 8 bases matching TRBD2. The V gene end was trimmed by 1 base and the J gene end by 0 bases; junction bases not matched to a gene: 8. This CDR3 contains 18 residues. CDR1 and CDR2 (germline): SGHVS, FNYEAQ. CDR3 amino acids: CASSLVRGDLLAKNIQYF. DNA of the CDR3: TGTGCCAGCAGCTTAGTGCGGGGGGACCTTCTAGCCAAAAACATTCAGTACTTC.

Note on this clonotype: One end of the junction varies from germline; a read error may be responsible. V is TRBV10-3 and J is TRBJ2-3; D is ambiguous. Germline assignment: CDR1 ENHRY and CDR2 SYGVKD. The CDR3 runs 14 residues. For the CDR3, the DNA is TGTGCCCTCAGTGCCTCAAAGAACACAGATACGCAGTATTTT. It translates to CALSASKNTDTQYF.

The sample holds a few counts of this clonotype. The gene calls are TRBV7-6 and TRBJ1-5; no clear D. Germline lookup yields CDR1 SGHVS and CDR2 FNYEAQ. CDR3 length equals 12 residues. Trimming stripped 8 bases from V and 3 bases from J, with 8 bases between. The CDR3, as DNA: TGTGCCAGCGGTTCCGCCAATCAGCCCCAGCATTTT. Encoded protein: CASGSANQPQHF.

This sequence joins TRBV6-6 and TRBJ1-5; D is uncertain. The V end was cut by 6 bases, the J end by 0 bases, with 15 bases between. Germline CDR1 reads MNHNY; CDR2 reads SVGAGI (reference sequence). CDR3 length: 16 residues. For the CDR3, the DNA is TGTGCCAGCAGATACCTTGCGGTTTATAGCAATCAGCCCCAGCATTTT. Its translation: CASRYLAVYSNQPQHF.

This clonotype was counted ten times or more. The J gene is TRBJ2-1, the V gene TRBV6-1; perhaps TRBD1 as D (5 bases). The CDR3 sequence is 14 residues long. Deletions cut 7 bases from V and 4 bases from J, with 14 bases between. Germline lookup yields CDR1 MNHNS and CDR2 SASEGT. This CDR3 reads CASKGKGLYNEQFF. CDR3 DNA: TGTGCCAGCAAGGGGAAGGGTTTATACAATGAGCAGTTCTTC.

The rearrangement uses TRBV7-2 and TRBJ2-1; 11 positions match TRBD1. The germline gives CDR1 SGHTA, CDR2 FQGNSA. J was trimmed by 12 bases and V by 2 bases; bases with no gene match: 12. The CDR3 is 16 amino acids. CDR3 DNA: TGTGCCAGCAGCTTATCTCGGGGACAGGGGGGAGTGGGGCAGTTCTTC. Translated: CASSLSRGQGGVGQFF. Complete variable domain (other parts from reference TRBV7-2 and TRBJ2-1): GAGVSQSPSNKVTEKGKDVELRCDPISGHTALYWYRQSLGQGLEFLIYFQGNSAPDKSGLPSDRFSAERTGGSVSTLTIQRTQQEDSAVYLCASSLSRGQGGVGQFFGPGTRLTVL.

This clonotype has at least ten counts. At one boundary the junction diverges from the germline segment, which might be a read error. The gene calls are TRBV7-7 and TRBJ2-1, with TRBD1 matching 9 bases. CDR3 size: 15 residues. The germline gives CDR1 SSHAT, CDR2 FNYEAQ (reference sequence). The CDR3 is CASSLGQGSYNEQFF. The CDR3 DNA sequence: TGTGCTAGCAGCCTAGGACAGGGGTCCTACAATGAGCAGTTCTTC.